This TCR beta chain was observed in a study of blood T cell repertoires in COVID-19 (dated by TCRdb to about 2020). Background for the entire study: Samples from collaborators originated in the United States, Italy and Spain and spanned both the acute and convalescent phases of COVID-19. The material from the prospective study consisted of cDNA or gDNA derived from T cells, B-cell-depleted T cells, or PBMCs. The dataset comprised deeply sampled blood TCRbeta repertoires from subjects exposed to, actively infected with, or recovered from COVID-19. A freely available public database, intended as a resource for researchers studying the immune response to SARS-CoV-2, is where the repertoires were released. Samples came from the ongoing ImmuneRACE study (first 160 participants) plus 1,254 subjects from 6 global collaborators. Sample metadata almost always included a de-identified subject ID, COVID-19 status, age in years and sex. Where HLA class I and class II types were available, the types were taken from metadata supplied by the sample provider, not from assay-based typing. What the research found in general, with its limitations: Clinical and demographic metadata were provided uncurated, with the amount varying by source and participant.

The collaborating institutions used their own protocols to collect whole blood in K2EDTA tubes. For TCRbeta analysis, collaborator samples were shipped as frozen whole blood, as isolated PBMCs, or as DNA extracted from either sample type. The germline V gene gives CDR1 as MNHEY and CDR2 as SVGEGT. The CDR3 spans 15 residues, from the cysteine through the phenylalanine. Only the CDR3 DNA stays, 45 bases, in frame from base 1. V is cut by 4 bases and J by 4 bases, and the space between the germline ends is 17 bases. A note on this clone: What this receptor recognizes is not known. Per-nucleotide qualities are absent, and no much larger clonotype sits a single base away.

The immunoSEQ Assay, a bias-controlled multiplex PCR, was used to amplify TCRbeta CDR3 regions from genomic DNA. In the source study's methods: The number of nucleated cells in each sample was estimated by amplification of reference gene primers within the assay. To quantify the absolute abundance of each unique TCRbeta CDR3 rearrangement, sequence reads were collapsed and filtered. For each sample, productive Simpson clonality was calculated as the square root of Simpson's diversity index across productive rearrangements. Here the immuneACCESS table is served through TCRdb, limited to in-frame sequences with V and J called. Missing clones are a known gap in these copies; in checked studies unresolved V genes cover under half, and the rest lacks a known reason. That table gives V, J and clone size, and the DNA gave D and trimming. The sample records under 150,000 clones, about three quarters of which are singletons. The ten most abundant clones make up approximately 2.1% of the sample.

This receptor chain uses TRBV6-2 or TRBV6-3 and TRBJ2-7; TRBD2 is a weak D gene call, 7 bases matching. The sequence was obtained from a woman in her 70s with acute or convalescent COVID-19. Material: peripheral blood. DNA sequence: TGTGCCAGCAGTTTTGCGGGGGCCTTCAGTTACGAGCAGTACTTC. Its amino acids are CASSFAGAFSYEQYF.